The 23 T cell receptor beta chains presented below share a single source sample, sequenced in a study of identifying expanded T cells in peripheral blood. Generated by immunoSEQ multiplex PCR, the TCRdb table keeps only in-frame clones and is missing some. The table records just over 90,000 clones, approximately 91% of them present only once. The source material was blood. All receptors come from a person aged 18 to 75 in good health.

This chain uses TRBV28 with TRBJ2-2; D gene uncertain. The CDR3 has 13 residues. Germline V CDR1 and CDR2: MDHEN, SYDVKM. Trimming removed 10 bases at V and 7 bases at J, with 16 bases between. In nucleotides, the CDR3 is TGTGCCACCATTAGAGGCTGGGGCGGGGAGCTGTTTTTT. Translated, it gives CATIRGWGGELFF.

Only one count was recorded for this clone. The CDR3 is CAWSVVDSNQPQHF. DNA of the CDR3: TGTGCCTGGAGTGTAGTAGATAGCAATCAGCCCCAGCATTTT. V and J are TRBV30 and TRBJ1-5; D unclear. The length of the CDR3 is 14 residues. Germline CDR1 and CDR2: GTSNPN and SVGIG (reference sequence). V dropped 0 bases and J dropped 0 bases, with 6 bases sitting between them.

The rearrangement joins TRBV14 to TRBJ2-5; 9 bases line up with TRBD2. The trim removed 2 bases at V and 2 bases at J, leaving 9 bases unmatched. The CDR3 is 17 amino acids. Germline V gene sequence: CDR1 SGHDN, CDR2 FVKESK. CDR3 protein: CASSQFLLAGQQETQYF. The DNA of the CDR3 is TGTGCCAGCAGCCAATTTCTTCTAGCGGGGCAACAAGAGACCCAGTACTTC. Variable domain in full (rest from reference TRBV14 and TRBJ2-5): EAGVTQFPSHSVIEKGQTVTLRCDPISGHDNLYWYRRVMGKEIKFLLHFVKESKQDESGMPNNRFLAERTGGTYSTLKVQPAELEDSGVYFCASSQFLLAGQQETQYFGPGTRLLVL.

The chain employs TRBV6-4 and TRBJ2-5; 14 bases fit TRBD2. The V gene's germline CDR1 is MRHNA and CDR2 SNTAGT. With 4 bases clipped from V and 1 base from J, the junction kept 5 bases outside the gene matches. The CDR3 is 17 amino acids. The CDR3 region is CASSGWTSGGSQETQYF. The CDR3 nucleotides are TGTGCCAGCAGTGGCTGGACTAGCGGGGGGTCCCAAGAGACCCAGTACTTC.

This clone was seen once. The CDR3 protein is CASSQALPGQADTEAFF. CDR3 DNA sequence: TGCGCCAGCAGCCAAGCTCTACCGGGACAGGCGGACACTGAAGCTTTCTTT. The chain links TRBV4-3 to TRBJ1-1, with TRBD1 matching 8 bases. Trimming took 1 base from V and 3 from J; bases not matched to a gene: 10. The CDR3 is made up of 17 amino acids. The V gene's germline CDR1 is LGHNA and CDR2 YSLEER.

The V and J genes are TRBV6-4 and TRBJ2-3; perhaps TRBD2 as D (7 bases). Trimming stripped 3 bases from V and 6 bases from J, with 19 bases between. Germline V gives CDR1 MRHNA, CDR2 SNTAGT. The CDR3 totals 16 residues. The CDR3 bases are TGTGCCAGCAGTGAGGTTTTAGGGGGGGCCCTCGATACGCAGTATTTT. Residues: CASSEVLGGALDTQYF.

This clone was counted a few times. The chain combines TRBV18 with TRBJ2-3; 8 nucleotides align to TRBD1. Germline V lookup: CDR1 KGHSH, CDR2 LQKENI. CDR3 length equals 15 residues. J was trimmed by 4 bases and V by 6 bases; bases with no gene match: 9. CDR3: CASSRGQGRADTQYF. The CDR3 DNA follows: TGTGCCAGCTCTCGAGGACAGGGAAGGGCAGATACGCAGTATTTT.

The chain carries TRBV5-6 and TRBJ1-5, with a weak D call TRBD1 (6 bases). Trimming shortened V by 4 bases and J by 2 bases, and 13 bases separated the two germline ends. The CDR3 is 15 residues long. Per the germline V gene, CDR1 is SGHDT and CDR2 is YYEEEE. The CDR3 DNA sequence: TGTGCCAGCAGCACGGTACAGGGCGGCAATCAGCCCCAGCATTTT. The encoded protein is CASSTVQGGNQPQHF.

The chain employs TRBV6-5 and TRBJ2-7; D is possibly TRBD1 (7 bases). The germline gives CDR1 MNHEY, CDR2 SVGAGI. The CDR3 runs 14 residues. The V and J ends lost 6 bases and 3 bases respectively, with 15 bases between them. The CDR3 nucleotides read TGTGCCAGCAGACAGGGGACTGCCGGCTACGAGCAGTACTTC. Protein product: CASRQGTAGYEQYF.

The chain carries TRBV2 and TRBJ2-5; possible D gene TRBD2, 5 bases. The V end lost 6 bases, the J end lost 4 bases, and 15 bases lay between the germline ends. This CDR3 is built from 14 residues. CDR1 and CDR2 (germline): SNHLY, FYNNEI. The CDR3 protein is CASSPSSGGETQYF. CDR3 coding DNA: TGTGCCAGCAGCCCTTCCTCCGGAGGAGAGACCCAGTACTTC.

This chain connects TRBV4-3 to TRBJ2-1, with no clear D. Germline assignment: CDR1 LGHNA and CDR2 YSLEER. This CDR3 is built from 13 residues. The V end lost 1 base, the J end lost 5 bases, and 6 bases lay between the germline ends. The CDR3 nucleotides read TGCGCCAGCAGCCAAGGGATCAACAATGAGCAGTTCTTC. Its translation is CASSQGINNEQFF.

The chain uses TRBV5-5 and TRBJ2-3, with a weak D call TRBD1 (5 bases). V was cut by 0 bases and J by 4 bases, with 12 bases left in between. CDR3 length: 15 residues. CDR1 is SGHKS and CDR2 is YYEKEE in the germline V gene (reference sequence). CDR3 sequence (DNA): TGTGCCAGCAGCTTGGAAGCAGGGAACGCAGATACGCAGTATTTT. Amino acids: CASSLEAGNADTQYF.

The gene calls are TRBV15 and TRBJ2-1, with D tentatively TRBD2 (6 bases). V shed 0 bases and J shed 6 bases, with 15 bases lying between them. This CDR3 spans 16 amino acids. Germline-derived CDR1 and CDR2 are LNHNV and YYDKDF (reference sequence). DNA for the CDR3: TGTGCCACCAGCAGAGATCTTATAGCGGCCGCCAATGAGCAGTTCTTC. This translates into CATSRDLIAAANEQFF.

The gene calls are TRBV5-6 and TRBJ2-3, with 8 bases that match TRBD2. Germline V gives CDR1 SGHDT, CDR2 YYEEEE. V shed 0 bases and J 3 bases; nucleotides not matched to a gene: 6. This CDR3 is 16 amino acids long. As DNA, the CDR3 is TGTGCCAGCAGCTTGGGGGTAGCGGGAAGGACAGATACGCAGTATTTT. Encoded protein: CASSLGVAGRTDTQYF.

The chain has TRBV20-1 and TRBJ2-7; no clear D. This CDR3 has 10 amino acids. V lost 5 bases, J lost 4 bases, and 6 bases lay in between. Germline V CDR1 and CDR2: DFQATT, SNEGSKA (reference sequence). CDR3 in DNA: TGCAGTGCTCGAAGGTACGAGCAGTACTTC. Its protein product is CSARRYEQYF.

The CDR3 DNA reads TGCAGCGTCGCAGGGGGATACGAGCAGTACTTC. It yields the protein CSVAGGYEQYF. The chain recombines TRBV29-1 with TRBJ2-5, with TRBD1 matching 7 bases. The DNA end favors TRBJ2-7, so the J call may be wrong. The CDR3 has 11 amino acids. Germline V gives CDR1 SQVTM, CDR2 ANQGSEA.

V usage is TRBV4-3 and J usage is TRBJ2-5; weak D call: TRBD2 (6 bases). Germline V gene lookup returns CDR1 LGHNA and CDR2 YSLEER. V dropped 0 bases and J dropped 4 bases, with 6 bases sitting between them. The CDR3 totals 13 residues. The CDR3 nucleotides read TGCGCCAGCAGCCAAGACGGGGGAGAGACCCAGTACTTC. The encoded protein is CASSQDGGETQYF.

The CDR3 protein is CASSLVGGSYEQYF. For the CDR3, the DNA is TGTGCCAGCAGCTTAGTTGGGGGATCCTACGAGCAGTACTTC. This sequence joins TRBV11-2 and TRBJ2-7; D is tentatively TRBD1 or TRBD2 (5 bases each). This CDR3 has 14 residues. From germline, CDR1 is SGHAT and CDR2 FQNNGV. The germline V and J ends were trimmed by 1 base and 1 base, with 8 bases remaining between them.

CDR3 bases: TGTGCCACCGAAAAGGGATCGGATGAGCAGTTCTTC. Encoded protein: CATEKGSDEQFF. The V and J genes are TRBV2 and TRBJ2-1; D is uncertain. Germline V gene sequence: CDR1 SNHLY, CDR2 FYNNEI. The CDR3 has 12 residues. The germline V and J ends were trimmed by 10 bases and 8 bases, with 15 bases remaining between them.

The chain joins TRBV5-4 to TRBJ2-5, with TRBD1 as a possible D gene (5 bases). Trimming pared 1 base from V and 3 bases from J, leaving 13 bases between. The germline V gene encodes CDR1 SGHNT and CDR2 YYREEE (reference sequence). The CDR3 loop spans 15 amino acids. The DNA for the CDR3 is TGTGCCAGCAGCTTGCTCGGAGCCAGGGAAGAGACCCAGTACTTC. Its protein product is CASSLLGAREETQYF.

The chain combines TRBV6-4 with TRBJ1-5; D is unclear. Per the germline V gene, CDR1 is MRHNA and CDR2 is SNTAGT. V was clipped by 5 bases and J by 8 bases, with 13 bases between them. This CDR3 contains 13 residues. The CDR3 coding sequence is TGTGCCAGCAGTATCTCCCCCGGGGAGCCCCAGCATTTT. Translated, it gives CASSISPGEPQHF.

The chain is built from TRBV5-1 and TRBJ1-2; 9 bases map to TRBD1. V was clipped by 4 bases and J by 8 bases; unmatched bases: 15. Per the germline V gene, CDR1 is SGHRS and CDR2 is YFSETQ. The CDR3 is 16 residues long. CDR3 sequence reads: CASSIQPGTGFGGYTF. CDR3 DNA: TGCGCCAGCAGCATTCAACCGGGGACAGGGTTTGGCGGCTACACCTTC.

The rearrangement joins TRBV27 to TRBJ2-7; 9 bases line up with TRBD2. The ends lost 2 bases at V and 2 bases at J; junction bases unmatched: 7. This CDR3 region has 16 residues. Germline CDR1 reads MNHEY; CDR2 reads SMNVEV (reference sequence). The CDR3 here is CASSLRAGGPAYEQYF. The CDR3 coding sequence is TGTGCCAGCAGTTTAAGGGCGGGGGGGCCCGCCTACGAGCAGTACTTC.